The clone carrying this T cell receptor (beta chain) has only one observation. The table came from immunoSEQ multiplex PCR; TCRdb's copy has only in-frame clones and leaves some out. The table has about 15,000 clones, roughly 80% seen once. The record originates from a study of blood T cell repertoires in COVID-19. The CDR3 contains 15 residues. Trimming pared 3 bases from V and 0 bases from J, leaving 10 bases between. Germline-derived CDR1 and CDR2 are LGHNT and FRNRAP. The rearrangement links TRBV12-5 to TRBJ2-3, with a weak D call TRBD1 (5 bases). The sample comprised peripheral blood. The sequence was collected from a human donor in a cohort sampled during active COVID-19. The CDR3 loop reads CASGLGVTSTDTQYF. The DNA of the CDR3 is TGTGCTAGTGGTTTAGGGGTCACTAGCACAGATACGCAGTATTTT.